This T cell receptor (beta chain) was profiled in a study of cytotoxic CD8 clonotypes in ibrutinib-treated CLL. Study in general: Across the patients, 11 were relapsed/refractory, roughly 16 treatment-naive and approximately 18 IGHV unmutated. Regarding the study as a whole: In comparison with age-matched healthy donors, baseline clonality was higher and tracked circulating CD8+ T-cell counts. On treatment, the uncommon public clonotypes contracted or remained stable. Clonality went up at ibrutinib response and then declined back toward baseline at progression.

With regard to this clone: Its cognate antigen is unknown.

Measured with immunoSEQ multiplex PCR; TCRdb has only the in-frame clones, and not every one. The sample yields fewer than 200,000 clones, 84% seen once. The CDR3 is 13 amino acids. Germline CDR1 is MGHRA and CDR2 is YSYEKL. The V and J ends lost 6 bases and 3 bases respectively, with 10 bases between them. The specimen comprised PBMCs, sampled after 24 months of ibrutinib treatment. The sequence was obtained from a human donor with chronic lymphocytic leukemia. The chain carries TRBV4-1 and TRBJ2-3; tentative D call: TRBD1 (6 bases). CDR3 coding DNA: TGCGCCAGCAGTTGGACAGAAACAGATACGCAGTATTTT. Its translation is CASSWTETDTQYF.